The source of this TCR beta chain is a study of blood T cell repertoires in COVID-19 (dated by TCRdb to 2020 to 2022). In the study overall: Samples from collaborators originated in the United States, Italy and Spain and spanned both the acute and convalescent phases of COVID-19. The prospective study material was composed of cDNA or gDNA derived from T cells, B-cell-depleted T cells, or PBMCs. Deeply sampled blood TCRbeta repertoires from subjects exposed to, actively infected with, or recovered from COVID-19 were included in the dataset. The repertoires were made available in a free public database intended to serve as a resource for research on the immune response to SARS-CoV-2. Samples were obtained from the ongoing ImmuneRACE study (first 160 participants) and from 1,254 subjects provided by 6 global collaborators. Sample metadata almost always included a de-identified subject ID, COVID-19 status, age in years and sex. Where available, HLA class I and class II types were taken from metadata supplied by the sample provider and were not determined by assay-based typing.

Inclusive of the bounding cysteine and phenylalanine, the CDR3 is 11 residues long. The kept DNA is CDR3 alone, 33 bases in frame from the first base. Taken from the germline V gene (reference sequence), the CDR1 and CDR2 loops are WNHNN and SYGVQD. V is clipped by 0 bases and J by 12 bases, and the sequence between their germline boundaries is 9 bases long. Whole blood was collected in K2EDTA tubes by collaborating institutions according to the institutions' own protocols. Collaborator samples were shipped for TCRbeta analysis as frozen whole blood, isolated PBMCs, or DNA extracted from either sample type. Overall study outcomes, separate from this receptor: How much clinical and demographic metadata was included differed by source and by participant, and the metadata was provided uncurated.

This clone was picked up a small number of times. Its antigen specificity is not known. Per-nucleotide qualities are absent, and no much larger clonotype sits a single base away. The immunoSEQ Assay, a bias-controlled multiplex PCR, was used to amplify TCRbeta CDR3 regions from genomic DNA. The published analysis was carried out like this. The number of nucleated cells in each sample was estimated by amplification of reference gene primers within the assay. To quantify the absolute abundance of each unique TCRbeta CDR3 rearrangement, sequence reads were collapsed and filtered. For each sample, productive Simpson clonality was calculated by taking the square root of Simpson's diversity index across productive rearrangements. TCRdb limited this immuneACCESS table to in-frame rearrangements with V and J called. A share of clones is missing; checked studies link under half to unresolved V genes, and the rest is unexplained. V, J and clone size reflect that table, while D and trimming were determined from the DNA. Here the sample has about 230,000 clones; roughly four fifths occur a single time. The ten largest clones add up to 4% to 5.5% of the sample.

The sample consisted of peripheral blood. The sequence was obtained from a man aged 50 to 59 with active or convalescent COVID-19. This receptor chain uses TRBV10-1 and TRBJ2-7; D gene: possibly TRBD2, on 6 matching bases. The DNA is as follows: TGCGCCAGCAGTGAGTCGGAGGGGAGGTACTTC. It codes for CASSESEGRYF.